This entry lists 16 T cell receptor beta chains sequenced from one sample in a study of a mutant IDH1 vaccine in newly diagnosed glioma. Time point denoted: week 35, safety follow-up. Vaccine doses each comprised 300 ug of mutant IDH1 20-mer peptide, with topical imiquimod. Some clones are missing from TCRdb's copy, which holds only in-frame ones; the method was immunoSEQ multiplex PCR. The sample lists tens of thousands of clones; more than 75% were seen once. What these receptors recognize is not known. The sample consisted of PBMCs, taken from a glioma patient whose treatment included an IDH1 peptide vaccine. The receptors stem from a woman between 35 and 50 years old with glioma.

J is TRBJ2-7 and V is TRBV5-6, with D maybe TRBD2 (5 bases). The CDR3 loop spans 15 amino acids. Trimming pared 4 bases from V and 7 bases from J, leaving 21 bases between. Germline V gene sequence: CDR1 SGHDT, CDR2 YYEEEE. The CDR3: CASSPFVGSPGEQYF. CDR3 nucleotide sequence: TGTGCCAGCAGCCCGTTCGTAGGGTCCCCGGGGGAGCAGTACTTC.

The chain recombines TRBV9 with TRBJ2-6; D gene ambiguous. Germline CDR1 SGDLS, CDR2 YYNGEE. Trimming pared 1 base from V and 4 bases from J, leaving 9 bases between. The CDR3 is 15 amino acids. The CDR3 here is CASSVRDNGANVLTF. In DNA, the CDR3 is TGTGCCAGCAGCGTAAGGGATAACGGGGCCAACGTCCTGACTTTC.

This clone was counted a few times. V and J are TRBV9 and TRBJ1-1, with no clear D. Trimming pared 0 bases from V and 1 base from J, leaving 7 bases between. This CDR3 has 14 residues. Per the germline V gene, CDR1 is SGDLS and CDR2 is YYNGEE. The CDR3 protein is CASSVVGTNTEAFF. The CDR3 region has the DNA TGTGCCAGCAGCGTAGTTGGCACGAACACTGAAGCTTTCTTT.

This clone was detected a few times. J is TRBJ1-5 and V is TRBV6-1; D is unresolved. Germline CDR1 MNHNS, CDR2 SASEGT. The CDR3 has 13 amino acids. V was cut by 4 bases and J by 5 bases, with 9 bases left in between. The DNA for the CDR3 is TGTGCCAGCAGTGCCGACTTCTATCAGCCCCAGCATTTT. It translates to CASSADFYQPQHF.

This clone was seen only once. This sequence joins TRBV4-1 and TRBJ2-2, with D unresolved. The CDR3 extends over 13 amino acids. With 2 bases removed from V and 2 bases from J, the gap between germline ends came to 3 bases. Germline V lookup: CDR1 MGHRA, CDR2 YSYEKL. The CDR3 nucleotides are TGCGCCAGCAGCCAAAGAAACACCGGGGAGCTGTTTTTT. Encoded protein: CASSQRNTGELFF.

This chain joins TRBV29-1 and TRBJ2-3, with D possibly matching TRBD2 (7 bases). The CDR3 loop spans 14 amino acids. Germline CDR1 SQVTM, CDR2 ANQGSEA. V lost 7 bases, J lost 3 bases, and 17 bases lay in between. CDR3 coding DNA: TGCAGCGCTGGGTCGGGGGGCCATACAGATACGCAGTATTTT. It encodes CSAGSGGHTDTQYF.

The CDR3 coding sequence is TGTGCCAGCAGCTTTGGTGGGTCGGCAGGTCTACTCAATGTCCGAAACACCATATATTTT. Its translation: CASSFGGSAGLLNVRNTIYF. The V and J genes are TRBV13 and TRBJ1-3; D gene uncertain. CDR3 length: 20 residues. Germline V lookup: CDR1 PRHDT, CDR2 FYEKMQ (reference sequence). The ends were cut back, 3 bases at V and 5 bases at J, with 29 bases in the middle.

This clone has a handful of counts. The J gene is TRBJ1-1, the V gene TRBV21-1; the D call in the table, TRBD1, was not verified against the DNA. TRBV21-1 is given as a pseudogene. CDR3 length: 12 amino acids. Written as DNA, the CDR3 is TGTGCCAGCAGGGACAGGGACGCTGAAGCTTTCTTT. The encoded protein is CASRDRDAEAFF.

J is TRBJ2-1 and V is TRBV19; tentative D call: TRBD1 (6 bases). The CDR3 extends over 13 amino acids. V dropped 10 bases and J dropped 0 bases, with 10 bases sitting between them. CDR1 is LNHDA and CDR2 is SQIVND in the germline V gene (reference sequence). CDR3 sequence: CAIQGNSYNEQFF. CDR3 coding DNA: TGTGCCATACAGGGTAACTCCTACAATGAGCAGTTCTTC.

This chain links TRBV1 with TRBJ1-5; the table's TRBD1 call for D was not verified on the DNA. TRBV1 is a listed pseudogene. The length of the CDR3 is 14 residues. This CDR3 reads CTSSHDRGAQPQHF. The CDR3 DNA is TGCACCAGCAGCCATGACAGGGGCGCCCAGCCCCAGCATTTT.

The rearrangement links TRBV6-5 to TRBJ1-1; D is unresolved. V was trimmed by 10 bases and J by 8 bases, leaving 11 bases between them. Looked up from germline, CDR1 is MNHEY and CDR2 is SVGAGI. This CDR3 is built from 10 residues. CDR3 sequence: CATFRREAFF. The DNA of the CDR3 is TGTGCCACCTTCCGGAGAGAAGCTTTCTTT.

This clone occurred a few times. This chain joins TRBV5-1 and TRBJ2-5, with D possibly being TRBD2 (5 bases). CDR1 and CDR2 (germline): SGHRS, YFSETQ. Trimming cost V 1 base and J 7 bases, with 14 bases left between them. This CDR3 spans 14 amino acids. Here the CDR3 reads CASSLRLRIGTQYF. The CDR3 DNA follows: TGCGCCAGCAGCTTGAGACTACGAATCGGGACCCAGTACTTC.

The CDR3 loop is CASSSGGQAPEWAQHF. For the CDR3, the DNA is TGTGCCAGCAGCTCCGGGGGACAGGCACCCGAATGGGCCCAGCATTTT. This sequence joins TRBV11-3 and TRBJ1-5; 8 bases line up with TRBD1. This CDR3 is built from 16 residues. Germline loops: CDR1 SGHNT, CDR2 YENEEA. Trimming cost V 4 bases and J 11 bases; bases outside gene matches: 16.

The J gene is TRBJ2-5, the V gene TRBV5-5; D is undetermined. With 0 bases removed from V and 3 bases from J, the gap between germline ends came to 6 bases. Looked up from germline, CDR1 is SGHKS and CDR2 is YYEKEE (reference sequence). CDR3 length: 13 amino acids. The CDR3 nucleotides read TGTGCCAGCAGCTTGGGCTGGGAAGAGACCCAGTACTTC. Amino acids: CASSLGWEETQYF. Filled out from reference TRBV5-5 and TRBJ2-5, the complete variable domain reads DAGVTQSPTHLIKTRGQQVTLRCSPISGHKSVSWYQQVLGQGPQFIFQYYEKEERGRGNFPDRFSARQFPNYSSELNVNALLLGDSALYLCASSLGWEETQYFGPGTRLLVL.

This chain joins TRBV9 and TRBJ2-5, with a possible D match to TRBD1 (5 bases). Germline values: CDR1 SGDLS, CDR2 YYNGEE. V was shortened by 3 bases and J by 2 bases, with 5 bases between the two germline ends. This CDR3 has 12 residues. CDR3 in amino acids: CASSAGQETQYF. CDR3 nucleotides: TGTGCCAGCAGCGCAGGGCAAGAGACCCAGTACTTC.

The chain uses TRBV5-4 and TRBJ2-1; D might be TRBD1 or TRBD2, each matching 5 bases. V lost 6 bases to trimming and J lost 2 bases, with 15 bases between them. The length of the CDR3 is 15 residues. Looked up from germline, CDR1 is SGHNT and CDR2 is YYREEE (reference sequence). CDR3 amino acids: CASISGGRTYNEQFF. CDR3 coding DNA: TGTGCCAGCATATCTGGGGGAAGGACCTACAATGAGCAGTTCTTC.